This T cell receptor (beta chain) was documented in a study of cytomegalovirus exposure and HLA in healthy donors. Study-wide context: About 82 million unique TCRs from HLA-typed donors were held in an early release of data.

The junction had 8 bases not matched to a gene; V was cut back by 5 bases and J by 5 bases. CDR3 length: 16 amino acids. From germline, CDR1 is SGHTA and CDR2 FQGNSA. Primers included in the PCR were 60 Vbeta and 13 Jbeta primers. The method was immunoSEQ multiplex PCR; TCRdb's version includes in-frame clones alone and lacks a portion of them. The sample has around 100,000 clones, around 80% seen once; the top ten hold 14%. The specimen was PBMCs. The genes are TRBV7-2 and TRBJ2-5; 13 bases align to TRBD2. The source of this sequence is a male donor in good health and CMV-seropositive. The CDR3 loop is CASSPGLAGQRETQYF. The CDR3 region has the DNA TGTGCCAGCAGCCCGGGACTAGCGGGGCAGAGGGAGACCCAGTACTTC. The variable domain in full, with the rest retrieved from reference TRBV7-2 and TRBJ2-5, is GAGVSQSPSNKVTEKGKDVELRCDPISGHTALYWYRQSLGQGLEFLIYFQGNSAPDKSGLPSDRFSAERTGGSVSTLTIQRTQQEDSAVYLCASSPGLAGQRETQYFGPGTRLLVL.